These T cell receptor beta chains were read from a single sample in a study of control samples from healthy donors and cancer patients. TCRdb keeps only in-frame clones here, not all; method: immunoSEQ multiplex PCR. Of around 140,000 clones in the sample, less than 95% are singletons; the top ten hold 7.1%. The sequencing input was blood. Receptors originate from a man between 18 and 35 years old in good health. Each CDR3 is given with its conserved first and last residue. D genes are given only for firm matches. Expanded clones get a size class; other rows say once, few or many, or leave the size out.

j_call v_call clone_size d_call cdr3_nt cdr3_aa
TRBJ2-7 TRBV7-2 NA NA TGTGCCAGCAGCTCGGGGGATGGGTCCGGGCAGTACTTC CASSSGDGSGQYF
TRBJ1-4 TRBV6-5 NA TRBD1 TGTGCCAGCAGCGCCGGGACAGGGCTTGAAAAACTGTTTTTT CASSAGTGLEKLFF
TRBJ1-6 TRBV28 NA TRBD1 TGTGCCAGCAGTTTACCGCAGGGGGCTATGGCTTCACCCCTCCACTTT CASSLPQGAMASPLHF
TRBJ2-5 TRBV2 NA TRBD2 TGTGCCAGCAGCGGGGCTGGCGGGGGGGCTGTAGAGACCCAGTACTTC CASSGAGGGAVETQYF
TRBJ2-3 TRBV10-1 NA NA TGCGCCAGCAGTGAATTACGGGGGGCCGCAGATACGCAGTATTTT CASSELRGAADTQYF
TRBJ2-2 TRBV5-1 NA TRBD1 TGCGCCAGCAGCCCCCAAGGACAGGGGGCGAACACCGGGGAGCTGTTTTTT CASSPQGQGANTGELFF
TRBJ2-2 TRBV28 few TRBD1 TGTGCCAGCAGCCTCGACAGGGGAACGGACACCGGGGAGCTGTTTTTT CASSLDRGTDTGELFF
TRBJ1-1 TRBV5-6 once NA TGTGCCAGCAGCTTGGAGGTCACAGGCCTCATGAACACTGAAGCTTTCTTT CASSLEVTGLMNTEAFF
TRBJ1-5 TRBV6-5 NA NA TGTGCCAGCAGTACCGGGAATCAGCCCCAGCATTTT CASSTGNQPQHF
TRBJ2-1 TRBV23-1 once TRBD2 TGCGCCAGCAGCCCAGGACTAGCGGCCTACAATGAGCAGTTCTTC CASSPGLAAYNEQFF
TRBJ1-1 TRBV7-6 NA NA TGTGCCAGCAGCTTAGTCGCGATCGCAAACACTGAAGCTTTCTTT CASSLVAIANTEAFF
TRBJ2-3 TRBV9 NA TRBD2 TGTGCCAGCAGCGTATCTAGCGGGGGCCTAAGAAGCACAGATACGCAGTATTTT CASSVSSGGLRSTDTQYF
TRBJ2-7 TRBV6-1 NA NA TGTGCCAGCAGTGCCCATATACAGGTACTTAGAAACGAGCAGTACTTC CASSAHIQVLRNEQYF
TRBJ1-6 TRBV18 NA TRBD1 TGTGCCAGCTCCCGACAGGGGGCAGGAAATTCACCCCTCCACTTT CASSRQGAGNSPLHF
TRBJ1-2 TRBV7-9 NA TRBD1 TGTGCCAGCAGCTGGACAGGCTTTAGTGGCTACACCTTC CASSWTGFSGYTF
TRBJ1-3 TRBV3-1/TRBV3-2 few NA TGTGCCAGCAGCAACTTGGCTGGAAACACCATATATTTT CASSNLAGNTIYF
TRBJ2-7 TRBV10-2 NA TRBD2 TGCGCCAGCAGTGAGAGGACTAGCGGGACCTACGAGCAGTACTTC CASSERTSGTYEQYF
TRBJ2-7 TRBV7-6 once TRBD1 TGTGCCAGCAGCTTTCGGACAGGGGGTCCCTACGAGCAGTACTTC CASSFRTGGPYEQYF
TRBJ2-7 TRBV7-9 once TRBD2 TGTGCCAGCAGCCCGTACGGGGGGTCCTACGAGCAGTACTTC CASSPYGGSYEQYF
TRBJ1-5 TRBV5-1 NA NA TGCGCCAGCAGTTCGGATGGGCATAGCAATCAGCCCCAGCATTTT CASSSDGHSNQPQHF
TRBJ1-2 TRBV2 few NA TGTGCCAGCAGTCCCCTCCTTAGTACGGATGGCTACACCTTC CASSPLLSTDGYTF
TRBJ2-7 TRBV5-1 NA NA TGCGCCAGCAGTTGGGCGGTGAGCTCCTACGAGCAGTACTTC CASSWAVSSYEQYF
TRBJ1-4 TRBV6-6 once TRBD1 TGTGCCAGCAGTCCTCGGACAGGGGGCGCCGGGGCTAATGAAAAACTGTTTTTT CASSPRTGGAGANEKLFF
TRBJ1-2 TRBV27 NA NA TGTGCCAGCAGTTTAAAGGGTTTTGGCTACACCTTC CASSLKGFGYTF
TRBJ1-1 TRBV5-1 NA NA TGCGCCAGCAGCCCCGATGTGAACACTGAAGCTTTCTTT CASSPDVNTEAFF
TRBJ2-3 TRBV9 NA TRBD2 TGTGCCAGCAGCCCAGGGACTAGCGGGGGCCCCACAGATACGCAGTATTTT CASSPGTSGGPTDTQYF
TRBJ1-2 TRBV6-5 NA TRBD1 TGTGCCAGTAGACAGGGCGCGGCATTCTATGGCTACACCTTC CASRQGAAFYGYTF
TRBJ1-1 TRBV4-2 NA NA TGTGCCAGCGACCGGGACGGAAACACTGAAGCTTTCTTT CASDRDGNTEAFF
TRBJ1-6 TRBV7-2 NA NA TGTGCCAGCAGCTTATCAGGGGATTATTCACCCCTCCACTTT CASSLSGDYSPLHF
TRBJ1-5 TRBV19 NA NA TGTGCCAGTAGACCCCGGACGCGGGATCAGCCCCAGCATTTT CASRPRTRDQPQHF
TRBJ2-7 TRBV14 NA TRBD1 TGTGCCAGCAGCCTGACCGGGACAGGGGGCTACGAGCAGTACTTC CASSLTGTGGYEQYF
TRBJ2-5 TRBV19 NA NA TGTGCCAGTAGCCACATTGGAGGGCAAGAGACCCAGTACTTC CASSHIGGQETQYF
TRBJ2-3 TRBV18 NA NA TGTGCCAATAAACTAGGGCCCAGCACAGATACGCAGTATTTT CANKLGPSTDTQYF
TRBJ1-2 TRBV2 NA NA TGTGCCAGCAGTGAAAGGTCAGGGTGGGACTATGGCTACACCTTC CASSERSGWDYGYTF
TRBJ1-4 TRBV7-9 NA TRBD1 TGTGCCAGCAGCTCACGACAGGGGGCGGAGGAAAAACTGTTTTTT CASSSRQGAEEKLFF
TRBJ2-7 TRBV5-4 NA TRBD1 TGTGCCAGCAGCTCGAGCCCGGGACAGGCCTCCTACGAGCAGTACTTC CASSSSPGQASYEQYF
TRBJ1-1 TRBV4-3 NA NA TGCGCCAGCAGCCTCCGCCGGGGGGGCTACGGGTCGGACACTGAAGCTTTCTTT CASSLRRGGYGSDTEAFF
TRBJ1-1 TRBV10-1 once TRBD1 TGCGCCAACCCCCATACAGGGGACACTGAAGCTTTCTTT CANPHTGDTEAFF
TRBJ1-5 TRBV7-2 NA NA TGTGCCAGCAGCCGGGGGGGCAGCCCACTTAGCAATCAGCCCCAGCATTTT CASSRGGSPLSNQPQHF
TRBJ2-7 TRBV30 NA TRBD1 TGTGCCTGGTGGGGGGGACAGGGGGTCGTCGAGCAGTACTTC CAWWGGQGVVEQYF
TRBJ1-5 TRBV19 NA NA TGTGCCAGTAGACGCGTGGGAGGGGATCAGCCCCAGCATTTT CASRRVGGDQPQHF
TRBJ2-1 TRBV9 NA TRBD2 TGTGCCAGCAGCGTAACCGGGGGGGCGAGTGAGCAGTTCTTC CASSVTGGASEQFF
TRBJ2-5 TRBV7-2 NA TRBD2 TGTGCCAGCGGGCCCGGACTAGGATTCGAGACCCAGTACTTC CASGPGLGFETQYF
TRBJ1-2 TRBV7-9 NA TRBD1 TGTGCCAGCAGCGCGGACAGGGGTAACCGGGGCTACACCTTC CASSADRGNRGYTF
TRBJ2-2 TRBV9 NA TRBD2 TGTGCCAGCAGCCATCCAGCAGCGGGGGGGAACACCGGGGAGCTGTTTTTT CASSHPAAGGNTGELFF
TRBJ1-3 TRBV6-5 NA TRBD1 TGTGCCAGCAGATCTACAGGGGGCTCTGGAAACACCATATATTTT CASRSTGGSGNTIYF